Below, 5 T cell receptor beta chains from the same sample are listed, as sequenced in a study of early T cells in non-severe SARS-CoV-2 infection (TCRdb year 2021). Libraries were made using 5' RACE. Sequencing instrument: NextSeq 500. TCRdb reran the public reads through fastp at Q25 and MiXCR, keeping productive beta chains. Each entry is one CDR3 protein sequence, shown with its most common DNA and genes. The sample includes around 46,000 distinct CDR3 sequences, with approximately 5.1% observed a single time. Under 7% of the sample is in the top ten clones. Sequencing was performed on whole blood, taken at baseline. These receptors all stem from an adult who was a healthcare worker with PCR-confirmed SARS-CoV-2 infection or an uninfected control (not recorded which).

This clonotype was counted many times. The chain has TRBV20-1 and TRBJ2-1, with 12 positions matching TRBD2. This CDR3 is built from 18 residues. Germline V gene lookup returns CDR1 DFQATT and CDR2 SNEGSKA (reference sequence). Germline trimming cut 0 bases from V and 0 bases from J; bases unmatched to any gene: 6. The CDR3 region has the DNA TGCAGTGCTAGAGATCGGACTAGCGGGATCTTCTCCTACAATGAGCAGTTCTTC. This translates into CSARDRTSGIFSYNEQFF.

This clonotype showed up many times. V gene TRBV5-6 combines with J gene TRBJ2-1; TRBD2 aligns across 7 bases. V shed 3 bases, J shed 1 base, and the junction held 7 bases outside the gene matches. Germline V gene data show CDR1 as SGHDT and CDR2 as YYEEEE. CDR3 length: 16 residues. CDR3 in amino acids: CASSSIYGGSYNEQFF. CDR3 coding DNA: TGTGCCAGCAGCTCCATTTACGGGGGGTCCTACAATGAGCAGTTCTTC. The full variable domain, its missing parts supplied by reference TRBV5-6 and TRBJ2-1, is DAGVTQSPTHLIKTRGQQVTLRCSPKSGHDTVSWYQQALGQGPQFIFQYYEEEERQRGNFPDRFSGHQFPNYSSELNVNALLLGDSALYLCASSSIYGGSYNEQFFGPGTRLTVL.

This clonotype has only a few counts. This chain connects TRBV12-3 or TRBV12-4 to TRBJ2-2; D perhaps matches TRBD1 (5 bases). This CDR3 spans 14 amino acids. Deletions cut 6 bases from V and 6 bases from J, with 14 bases between. The CDR3 DNA reads as TGTGCCAGCAGACTCCCAGGGTACCCCGGGGAGCTGTTTTTT. Protein: CASRLPGYPGELFF.

The rearrangement uses TRBV29-1 and TRBJ1-1, with D unresolved. Looked up from germline, CDR1 is SQVTM and CDR2 is ANQGSEA. V was pared by 7 bases and J by 3 bases, with 18 bases between. CDR3 length equals 14 residues. CDR3 nucleotides: TGCAGCGGGGGATTGGGGAATAGGGACACTGAAGCTTTCTTT. Its protein product is CSGGLGNRDTEAFF.

This clonotype was counted many times. The chain is built from TRBV3-1 and TRBJ2-6; the D is unclear. The CDR3 spans 14 residues. The ends were cut back, 0 bases at V and 4 bases at J, with 4 bases in the middle. The germline V gene has CDR1 LGHDT and CDR2 YNNKEL (reference sequence). This chain's CDR3 is CASSQEYGANVLTF. CDR3 DNA: TGTGCCAGCAGCCAAGAATACGGGGCCAACGTCCTGACTTTC.